Listed below are T cell receptor beta chains from one sample, sequenced in a study of regulatory T cells in long-lasting Graves disease. TCRdb re-derived calls from the multiplex PCR reads in MiXCR, one entry per CDR3 protein. The data contain approximately 360,000 distinct CDR3 sequences, approximately 12% of them seen just once; the ten biggest clones take up about 19%. The sample was also reused in another study, on T cells in Graves' hyperthyroidism and ophthalmopathy.

The sequencing here drew on peripheral blood mononuclear cells (PBMCs), taken at new diagnosis, from a patient treated with antithyroid drugs. These receptors were obtained from a woman under 30 with Graves disease. Each CDR3 is given with its conserved first and last residue. D genes are given only for firm matches. Clone size is not always given. Where it is, it says once, few, many or a class for expanded clones.

TRBD1	TRBV12-3/TRBV12-4	-	TRBJ2-4	TGTGCCAGCAATCCTGACAGGGGGGCAATTAAAGGGTTAGGTGCCAAAAACATTCAGTACTTC	CASNPDRGAIKGLGAKNIQYF
-	TRBV6-2/TRBV6-3	many	TRBJ2-1	TGTGCCAGCAGTCGCGTAAGCTCCTACAATGAGCAGTTCTTC	CASSRVSSYNEQFF
-	TRBV5-8	many	TRBJ2-1	TGTGCCAGCAGCTTGGTGGTAGCGAGCAAGAGCTCCTACAATGAGCAGTTCTTC	CASSLVVASKSSYNEQFF
TRBD2	TRBV27	few	TRBJ2-5	TGTGCCAGCAGTGAGCGGGAGAGTCAAGAGACCCAGTACTTC	CASSERESQETQYF
-	TRBV20-1	-	TRBJ1-5	TGCAGTGCTATGGAAAATCAGCCCCAGCATTTT	CSAMENQPQHF
TRBD2	TRBV13	many	TRBJ2-7	TGTGCCAGCAGCTTGAGGGAGGGCCTCGGCGAGCAGTACTTC	CASSLREGLGEQYF
TRBD1	TRBV28	few	TRBJ1-5	TGTGCCAGCAGTTCGTTAGACAGGGGAGGAAATCAGCCCCAGCATTTT	CASSSLDRGGNQPQHF
-	TRBV14	many	TRBJ1-1	TGTGCCAGCAGTGTCAGCCTTGTCGCTGAAGCTTTCTTT	CASSVSLVAEAFF
-	TRBV4-2	-	TRBJ2-1	TGTGCCAGCAGCCAAGTTGGAAGTGGTGAGCAGTTCTTC	CASSQVGSGEQFF
TRBD2	TRBV20-1	-	TRBJ2-7	TGCAGTGCTAGGACTAGCGAAAACTACGAGCAGTACTTC	CSARTSENYEQYF
-	TRBV28	many	TRBJ2-1	TGTGCCAGCAGGGGACGGTACAATGAGCAGTTCTTC	CASRGRYNEQFF
-	TRBV3-1	many	TRBJ1-6	TGTGCCAGCAGCCAAGAACTAAGGACATATTCACCCCTCCACTTT	CASSQELRTYSPLHF
-	TRBV11-2	many	TRBJ2-1	TGTGCCAGCAGCTTAGAGCGGTACAATGAGCAGTTCTTC	CASSLERYNEQFF
TRBD1	TRBV11-2	-	TRBJ1-4	TGTGCCAGCAGCCCAAACAGGGGGCAGAATGAAAAACTGTTTTTT	CASSPNRGQNEKLFF
-	TRBV12-3/TRBV12-4	many	TRBJ1-2	TGTGCCAGCAGCCTCCAGGACAGCGGGGATGGCTACACCTTC	CASSLQDSGDGYTF
TRBD1	TRBV12-3/TRBV12-4	-	TRBJ2-2	TGTGCCAGCAGTTTAGAACTTTTGGGAATCGGACAGGCGAACACCGGGGAGCTGTTTTTT	CASSLELLGIGQANTGELFF
-	TRBV12-3/TRBV12-4	many	TRBJ1-2	TGTGCCAGCAGTTCAGGGATTTATGGCTACACCTTC	CASSSGIYGYTF
-	TRBV29-1	-	TRBJ1-2	TGCAGCGTTGAAAGAGATAGAGGCTACACCTTC	CSVERDRGYTF
-	TRBV12-3/TRBV12-4	-	TRBJ1-2	TGTGCCAGCAGTTTAATGGACTACCCAAACTATGGCTACACCTTC	CASSLMDYPNYGYTF
-	TRBV12-3/TRBV12-4	many	TRBJ1-5	TGTGCCAGCTGCCCCGTGGGGCCCCGCAATCAGCCCCAGCATTTT	CASCPVGPRNQPQHF
-	TRBV11-1	many	TRBJ2-3	TGTGCCAGCAGCCCCAACCGGGACGATTTAGATACGCAGTATTTT	CASSPNRDDLDTQYF